This T cell receptor (beta chain) was recovered during a study of neoadjuvant nivolumab and ipilimumab in lung cancer. Findings and limits, study-wide: TCR sequencing covered a small number of samples. From pretherapy to surgery, tumor richness and clonality rose with dual therapy.

About this clone itself: What it binds is unknown.

Sequencing was performed with immunoSEQ multiplex PCR; in TCRdb, only in-frame clones are kept and a portion is missing. The table records 20,000 to 25,000 clones, 82% of them present only once. Trimming shortened V by 0 bases and J by 6 bases, and 10 bases separated the two germline ends. Germline V CDR1 and CDR2: MNHEY, SVGAGI. There are 14 residues in the CDR3. V is TRBV6-5 and J is TRBJ2-3; a weak D match, TRBD1 (5 bases). This TCR came from an adult with non-small cell lung cancer. The material sequenced was peripheral blood, taken before neoadjuvant nivolumab, alone or with ipilimumab. The DNA of the CDR3 is TGTGCCAGCAGTTACTCAGGGGTGTGGGATACGCAGTATTTT. Its translation is CASSYSGVWDTQYF.